These 8 T cell receptor beta chains share one sample of origin, sequenced in a study of blood T cell repertoires in COVID-19. Data came from immunoSEQ multiplex PCR; TCRdb stores just in-frame clones and leaves some out. The sample holds about 130,000 clones, roughly four fifths seen once. What was sequenced was peripheral blood. All receptors come from a human donor in a cohort sampled during active COVID-19.

For this clone: Different DNA sequences within this sample yield the same CDR3. This chain uses TRBV30 with TRBJ2-7; no reliable D call. Germline CDR1 GTSNPN, CDR2 SVGIG (reference sequence). The V gene lost 0 bases and the J gene lost 4 bases, with 4 bases spanning the gap. The CDR3 contains 11 residues. The CDR3 DNA sequence: TGTGCCTGGAGTGTTTCATACGAGCAGTACTTC. This encodes CAWSVSYEQYF.

The V gene is TRBV19, the J gene TRBJ2-1, with a tentative D call TRBD2 (7 bases). The ends were cut back, 2 bases at V and 7 bases at J, with 12 bases in the middle. Germline V CDR1 and CDR2: LNHDA, SQIVND (reference sequence). There are 14 residues in the CDR3. CDR3 region: CASSIRGGVNEQFF. DNA for the CDR3: TGTGCCAGTAGTATAAGGGGGGGAGTGAATGAGCAGTTCTTC.

The CDR3 sequence: CASSLGGQTRSMTDTQYF. The CDR3 nucleotides read TGCGCCAGCAGCTTGGGTGGGCAGACTAGAAGTATGACAGATACGCAGTATTTT. The chain recombines TRBV5-1 with TRBJ2-3; TRBD2 is a possible D gene (6 bases). The CDR3 totals 18 residues. The V gene lost 0 bases and the J gene lost 3 bases, with 20 bases spanning the gap. The germline V gene encodes CDR1 SGHRS and CDR2 YFSETQ.

The V call is TRBV6-2 or TRBV6-3, the J call TRBJ1-1, with 9 nucleotides matching TRBD1. The V segment lost 5 bases and the J segment 8 bases; nucleotides outside the gene matches: 3. The length of the CDR3 is 12 residues. Germline CDR1 reads MNHEY; CDR2 reads SVGEGT. The CDR3 region has the DNA TGTGCCAGCAGTCGGACAGGGGTGGAAGCTTTCTTT. Its protein product is CASSRTGVEAFF.

On this clone itself: At the DNA level, this CDR3 is encoded by other sequences in the same sample as well. DNA for the CDR3: TGTGCCAGTAGTAGACAGGGCAATCAGCCCCAGCATTTT. Translation gives CASSRQGNQPQHF. The genes are TRBV19 and TRBJ1-5; D is perhaps TRBD1 (6 bases). This CDR3 contains 13 residues. The germline V gene encodes CDR1 LNHDA and CDR2 SQIVND (reference sequence). Deletions cut 4 bases from V and 2 bases from J, with 6 bases between.

This clone was counted once. V is TRBV12-5 and J is TRBJ2-3; 8 nucleotides align to TRBD1. The germline CDR1 and CDR2 sequences are LGHNT and FRNRAP. Trimming took 5 bases from V and 3 from J; bases not matched to a gene: 10. The CDR3 covers 16 residues. The chain's CDR3 is CASGPGQGSFTDTQYF. CDR3 nucleotides: TGTGCTAGTGGTCCCGGACAGGGAAGCTTTACAGATACGCAGTATTTT.

V is TRBV3-1 (or the pseudogene TRBV3-2) and J is TRBJ2-7; 7 nucleotides align to TRBD1. The CDR3 extends over 12 amino acids. V shed 3 bases, J shed 6 bases, and the junction held 2 bases outside the gene matches. Germline CDR1 is LGHDT and CDR2 is YNNKEL (reference sequence). Written as DNA, the CDR3 is TGTGCCAGCAGCCACACAGGGGCCGAGCAGTACTTC. Residues: CASSHTGAEQYF.

This clone was observed a handful of times. Distinct nucleotide sequences in the sample also encode this CDR3. The rearrangement uses TRBV3-1 (or the pseudogene TRBV3-2) and TRBJ1-2, with 9 bases matching TRBD1. With V trimmed by 0 bases and J by 7 bases, 15 bases remained unmatched. Germline assignment: CDR1 LGHDT and CDR2 YNNKEL (reference sequence). The length of the CDR3 is 18 residues. As DNA, the CDR3 is TGTGCCAGCAGCCAAGAGTGGAACAGGGGGCGCAATGGGGGTGGCTACACCTTC. Translated: CASSQEWNRGRNGGGYTF.